The rows below give T cell receptor beta chains drawn from one sample of a study of CD4 and CD8 cells across lung adenocarcinoma regions. TCRdb re-called the PCR reads through MiXCR, storing one row per CDR3 protein. This table holds 6,000 to 7,500 distinct CDR3 sequences, more than 45% found once. The sample taken for sequencing was CD8+ T cells from the center of a lung tumor. The receptors shown here come from a male donor with lung adenocarcinoma. The CD4 and CD8 labels of this study may be unreliable. CDR3s include the opening cysteine and the closing phenylalanine or tryptophan. Each record gives: CDR3 protein, CDR3 DNA, J gene, clone size, D gene, V gene. The D gene is left open where the match is weak. Only part of the rows carry a size: once, few, many, or a class if the clone is expanded.

CASSGSGNYNEQFF	TGTGCCAGCAGTGGTAGCGGGAACTACAATGAGCAGTTCTTC	TRBJ2-1	many	TRBD2	TRBV6-1
CASRPLAGGSGELFF	TGTGCCAGCAGACCTTTAGCGGGAGGGTCCGGGGAGCTGTTTTTT	TRBJ2-2	.	TRBD2	TRBV6-1
CASSPSPWGLNTGELFF	TGTGCCAGCAGCCCCTCCCCTTGGGGTTTGAACACCGGGGAGCTGTTTTTT	TRBJ2-2	once	.	TRBV6-1
CASSHGVGNEKLFF	TGTGCCAGCAGTCACGGGGTGGGGAACGAAAAACTGTTTTTT	TRBJ1-4	.	.	TRBV27
CASSPGALETQYF	TGTGCTAGCAGCCCAGGGGCGTTGGAGACCCAGTACTTC	TRBJ2-5	.	.	TRBV7-7
CASSRSSYNEQYF	TGCGCCAGCAGCCGAAGCTCCTACAATGAGCAGTACTTC	TRBJ2-4	once	.	TRBV5-1
CSATTSGELRETQFF	TGCAGTGCTACGACTAGCGGGGAGTTGAGAGAGACCCAGTTCTTC	TRBJ2-1	few	TRBD2	TRBV20-1
CASSAHPGTGNEKLFF	TGTGCCAGCAGCGCCCATCCCGGGACGGGAAATGAAAAACTGTTTTTT	TRBJ1-4	.	.	TRBV9
CASSQGSHQAFF	TGTGCCAGCAGCCAGGGCTCCCACCAAGCTTTCTTT	TRBJ1-1	.	.	TRBV6-1
CATSREWGESIQYF	TGTGCCACCAGCAGAGAATGGGGGGAGAGCATTCAGTACTTC	TRBJ2-4	few	.	TRBV15
CASRGTEQETQYF	TGCGCCAGCAGGGGGACAGAACAAGAGACCCAGTACTTC	TRBJ2-5	.	TRBD1	TRBV10-2
CASSLVPDEQFF	TGTGCCAGCAGCTTAGTCCCGGACGAGCAGTTCTTC	TRBJ2-1	.	.	TRBV11-3
CASTAGTSPETQYF	TGCGCCAGCACAGCGGGAACTAGCCCAGAGACGCAGTATTTC	TRBJ2-3	.	TRBD2	TRBV4-1
CASSFGGTEAFF	TGCGCCAGCAGCTTCGGTGGGACTGAAGCTTTCTTT	TRBJ1-1	.	.	TRBV10-2
CASTMTGFNSPLHF	TGTGCCAGCACTATGACAGGGTTTAATTCACCCCTCCACTTT	TRBJ1-6	.	TRBD1	TRBV6-1
CASSLRGGSTDTQYF	TGTGCCAGCAGCCTTCGGGGGGGAAGCACAGATACGCAGTATTTT	TRBJ2-3	.	TRBD2	TRBV6-1
CASSQILAGGYNEQFF	TGCGCCAGCAGCCAGATTCTAGCGGGGGGCTACAATGAGCAGTTCTTC	TRBJ2-1	.	TRBD2	TRBV4-1
CASSLRGRTYEQYF	TGTGCCAGCAGTTTAAGGGGCAGAACCTACGAGCAGTACTTC	TRBJ2-7	.	.	TRBV27
CASSPTQGSEAFF	TGTGCCAGCAGTCCCACCCAGGGATCTGAAGCTTTCTTT	TRBJ1-1	many	.	TRBV7-3
CASSDRTGAYEQYF	TGCGCCAGCAGTGACAGGACAGGGGCCTACGAGCAGTACTTC	TRBJ2-7	few	TRBD1	TRBV10-1
CAISEQRGGVDEQFF	TGTGCCATCAGTGAGCAGCGGGGGGGCGTCGATGAGCAGTTCTTC	TRBJ2-1	many	TRBD2	TRBV10-3
CASSEALLGGANTGELFF	TGTGCCAGCAGTGAAGCGCTTCTGGGGGGTGCTAACACCGGGGAGCTGTTTTTT	TRBJ2-2	.	.	TRBV6-1
CAINAGYDNNEQFF	TGTGCCATCAATGCAGGGTACGACAACAATGAGCAGTTCTTC	TRBJ2-1	many	.	TRBV10-3
CASSLAGGHTDTQYF	TGTGCCAGCAGTCTAGCGGGGGGCCACACAGATACGCAGTATTTT	TRBJ2-3	.	TRBD2	TRBV6-1
CASSDGVGGGELFF	TGTGCCAGCAGTGACGGAGTCGGGGGCGGGGAGCTGTTTTTT	TRBJ2-2	few	.	TRBV6-1
CASSFTGLDTEAFF	TGTGCCAGCAGCTTTACAGGGTTGGACACTGAAGCTTTCTTT	TRBJ1-1	many	.	TRBV7-2
CASSFWTSGRAFYNEQFF	TGTGCCAGCAGTTTCTGGACTAGCGGGAGGGCCTTTTATAATGAGCAGTTCTTC	TRBJ2-1	.	TRBD2	TRBV12-3/TRBV12-4
CASSFGGLTNTGELFF	TGTGCCAGCAGCTTCGGGGGACTAACTAACACCGGGGAGCTGTTTTTT	TRBJ2-2	many	TRBD2	TRBV7-8
CASSWRVGGTDTQYF	TGTGCCAGCAGTTGGCGGGTAGGGGGCACAGATACGCAGTATTTT	TRBJ2-3	.	.	TRBV27
CASSAGTAYEQYF	TGCGCCAGCAGTGCCGGGACAGCCTACGAGCAGTACTTC	TRBJ2-7	.	TRBD1	TRBV10-1
CASSLGLGGRDTETQYF	TGTGCCAGCAGCTTGGGGCTAGGGGGGCGGGACACAGAGACCCAGTACTTC	TRBJ2-5	.	.	TRBV7-2
CASSPGTGDTQYF	TGTGCCAGCAGCCCCGGCACAGGAGATACGCAGTATTTT	TRBJ2-3	.	.	TRBV7-2
CASSQDGPAGALTGIVETQYF	TGCGCCAGCAGCCAAGATGGGCCAGCGGGAGCGCTAACAGGGATTGTTGAGACCCAGTACTTC	TRBJ2-5	once	TRBD2	TRBV4-1
CASSSTSRNEQFF	TGTGCCAGCAGTTCAACCTCAAGGAATGAGCAGTTCTTC	TRBJ2-1	few	.	TRBV27
CASSLIGETQYF	TGTGCCAGCAGCTTAATCGGAGAGACCCAGTACTTC	TRBJ2-5	.	.	TRBV7-2
CASSETDRVYEQYF	TGTGCCAGCAGTGAAACGGACAGGGTTTACGAGCAGTACTTC	TRBJ2-7	many	TRBD1	TRBV6-1
CASSHPTGGGNTIYF	TGCGCCAGCAGCCATCCCACAGGGGGAGGAAACACCATATATTTT	TRBJ1-3	.	TRBD1	TRBV4-3
CASSPSENQPQHF	TGTGCCAGCAGCCCCTCAGAGAATCAGCCCCAGCATTTT	TRBJ1-5	.	.	TRBV7-8
CASSLNEKLFF	TGTGCCAGCAGTCTAAATGAAAAACTGTTTTTT	TRBJ1-4	few	.	TRBV6-1
CASSQDWGLGGEQYF	TGTGCCAGCAGCCAAGATTGGGGATTGGGAGGGGAGCAGTACTTC	TRBJ2-7	.	TRBD2	TRBV14
CASSYSRGGNEQYF	TGTGCCAGCAGTTACTCCCGGGGGGGCAATGAGCAGTACTTC	TRBJ2-7	.	TRBD2	TRBV6-5
CASSDSWGAGTQYF	TGTGCCAGCAGTGACTCATGGGGGGCAGGTACGCAGTATTTT	TRBJ2-3	many	.	TRBV6-4
CASRGGGGQYQDTQYF	TGTGCCAGCAGGGGAGGAGGGGGACAATACCAAGATACGCAGTATTTT	TRBJ2-3	.	.	TRBV6-1
CASSFLLAATGELFF	TGTGCCAGCAGCTTCCTATTGGCAGCCACCGGGGAGCTGTTTTTT	TRBJ2-2	.	.	TRBV7-2
CASSAGLSGANVLTF	TGTGCCAGCAGTGCCGGACTCTCTGGGGCCAACGTCCTGACTTTC	TRBJ2-6	many	.	TRBV6-1